One and the same sample provided the 18 T cell receptor beta chains below, sequenced in a study of regulatory T cells in long-lasting Graves disease. TCR beta libraries were built with iRepertoire HTBI primers and Arm-PCR of CDR3 regions. MiXCR was run by TCRdb on the multiplex PCR reads, yielding one entry per CDR3 protein. The sample has fewer than 550,000 distinct CDR3 sequences, roughly 16% seen once; the top ten hold 25%. Time point given: newly diagnosed GD, antithyroid drugs for less than 3 months. PBMCs provided the RNA from which the TCR library was made. Another study also made use of these data, one on T cells in Graves' hyperthyroidism and ophthalmopathy.

Sequencing used peripheral blood mononuclear cells (PBMCs), obtained at new diagnosis, from a patient treated with antithyroid drugs. The receptors were gathered from a woman aged 35-65 years with Graves disease.

This clonotype has a handful of counts. This clone may be a read error of a much larger clone one base away. This sequence joins TRBV2 and TRBJ2-2, with D maybe TRBD2 (5 bases). The germline V gene encodes CDR1 SNHLY and CDR2 FYNNEI. The CDR3 runs 14 residues. This CDR3 is CASSEGRNTGEPFF. The CDR3 nucleotides read TGTGCCAGCAGTGAAGGTCGTAACACCGGGGAGCCGTTTTTT.

V is TRBV12-3 or TRBV12-4 and J is TRBJ2-1; 9 positions match TRBD1. There are 16 residues in the CDR3. Trimming cost V 3 bases and J 7 bases; bases outside gene matches: 10. CDR3 DNA: TGTGCCAGCAGTTTGGTAGGGACAGGGTCAGGGAATGAGCAGTTCTTC. Its protein product is CASSLVGTGSGNEQFF.

In its sample, this clonotype was seen many times. This chain connects TRBV20-1 to TRBJ2-7, with 7 bases matching TRBD1. V shed 4 bases and J 3 bases; nucleotides not matched to a gene: 15. The CDR3 consists of 16 residues. Germline values: CDR1 DFQATT, CDR2 SNEGSKA (reference sequence). The CDR3 here is CSATPRGQQPSYEQYF. The DNA of the CDR3 is TGCAGTGCTACTCCAAGGGGACAGCAGCCCAGCTACGAGCAGTACTTC.

This clonotype occurred many times. This chain connects TRBV28 to TRBJ1-1, with D perhaps TRBD1 (5 bases). Trimming cost V 4 bases and J 11 bases, with 20 bases left between them. This CDR3 contains 14 residues. Germline CDR1 is MDHEN and CDR2 is SYDVKM. The CDR3 bases are TGTGCCAGCAGTTCGATCCAGGGCGCGAGGGAGGCTTTCTTT. Translated, it gives CASSSIQGAREAFF. Full variable domain (outside the CDR3, taken from reference TRBV28 and TRBJ1-1): DVKVTQSSRYLVKRTGEKVFLECVQDMDHENMFWYRQDPGLGLRLIYFSYDVKMKEKGDIPEGYSVSREKKERFSLILESASTNQTSMYLCASSSIQGAREAFFGQGTRLTVV.

This clonotype occurred many times. The CDR3 spells CASSPRGDLQETQYF. The CDR3 DNA reads TGTGCCAGCAGTCCCCGTGGGGACTTACAAGAGACCCAGTACTTC. This chain uses TRBV2 with TRBJ2-5, with D possibly matching TRBD2 (6 bases). The CDR3 spans 15 residues. Trimming took 5 bases from V and 2 from J, leaving 15 bases between them. CDR1 and CDR2 from the germline V gene are SNHLY and FYNNEI.

In this sample, this clonotype turned up many times. The V gene is TRBV5-1, the J gene TRBJ1-3; 8 nucleotides agree with TRBD1. V was pared by 3 bases and J by 9 bases, with 14 bases of the junction left unmatched. The CDR3 has 16 residues. Germline V lookup: CDR1 SGHRS, CDR2 YFSETQ. Here the CDR3 DNA reads TGCGCCAGCAGCTCCGGGACAGGCTCGCTGGTGGGCACCATATATTTT. Protein product: CASSSGTGSLVGTIYF.

This clonotype was counted many times. The chain has TRBV6-1 and TRBJ2-7, with 10 bases that match TRBD1. The CDR3 length is 14 residues. V was clipped by 5 bases and J by 6 bases; unmatched bases: 7. Germline CDR1 MNHNS, CDR2 SASEGT. CDR3 amino acids: CASSPFRTGGEQYF. The CDR3 coding sequence is TGTGCCAGCAGTCCCTTCCGGACAGGGGGCGAGCAGTACTTC.

V and J are TRBV6-1 and TRBJ1-5; no firm D call. CDR3 length: 15 residues. Germline V gene data show CDR1 as MNHNS and CDR2 as SASEGT. Trimming left V 6 bases short and J 6 bases short, with 18 bases between. CDR3 DNA sequence: TGTGCCAGCAGCTTTAAGGCGGGATTTGGTCAGCCCCAGCATTTT. Protein sequence: CASSFKAGFGQPQHF.

This sequence joins TRBV12-3 or TRBV12-4 and TRBJ2-1; D is perhaps TRBD1 or TRBD2 (6 bases each). V lost 3 bases and J lost 2, with 11 bases in between. This CDR3 spans 15 amino acids. The CDR3 loop reads CASSFIGGAYNEQFF. In DNA form, the CDR3 reads TGTGCCAGCAGTTTCATCGGGGGCGCCTACAATGAGCAGTTCTTC.

This clonotype was seen a few times. The chain has TRBV9 and TRBJ2-3; 7 bases map to TRBD2. There are 16 residues in the CDR3. CDR1 is SGDLS and CDR2 is YYNGEE in the germline V gene. The V segment lost 4 bases and the J segment 3 bases; nucleotides outside the gene matches: 11. The CDR3 reads CASSPTVGAGTDTQYF. CDR3 coding DNA: TGTGCCAGCAGCCCAACGGTGGGAGCGGGGACAGATACGCAGTATTTT.

The CDR3 sequence is CASSQGTSEIYEQYF. As DNA, the CDR3 is TGCGCCAGCAGCCAGGGGACTAGCGAGATTTACGAGCAGTACTTC. This chain links TRBV4-1 with TRBJ2-7; 10 bases agree with TRBD2. CDR3 length equals 15 residues. The trim removed 3 bases at V and 4 bases at J, leaving 6 bases unmatched. Germline V gene data show CDR1 as MGHRA and CDR2 as YSYEKL.

This chain links TRBV28 with TRBJ2-5; possible D gene TRBD1, 5 bases. In germline, CDR1 is MDHEN, CDR2 SYDVKM. Between the trimmed V and J ends, which lost 3 bases and 6 bases, there was a span of 11 bases. This CDR3 is built from 13 residues. CDR3 coding DNA: TGTGCCAGCAGTTTGGGGCAGGGCCAGACCCAGTACTTC. Its translation: CASSLGQGQTQYF.

The J gene is TRBJ2-3, the V gene TRBV11-2; 11 nucleotides match TRBD2. V lost 4 bases, J lost 2 bases, and 5 bases stayed unmatched. Germline CDR1 SGHAT, CDR2 FQNNGV. This CDR3 contains 16 residues. This CDR3 reads CASSSRLAGYTDTQYF. The CDR3 region has the DNA TGTGCCAGCAGCTCCCGACTAGCGGGGTACACAGATACGCAGTATTTT.

Only a few counts were recorded for this clonotype. This may be a read error, as it is one base from a much larger clone. The CDR3 ends on some other residue instead of the conserved phenylalanine or tryptophan, so this is likely a read error. The chain uses TRBV2 and TRBJ1-5; the D gene is possibly TRBD1 (5 bases). CDR1 is SNHLY and CDR2 is FYNNEI in the germline V gene. The CDR3 is 14 residues long. V gave up 6 bases and J gave up 0 bases, with 9 bases separating them. The CDR3 bases are TGTGCCAGCAGCTTACAGGATAGCAATCAGCCCCAGCATCTT. Translating gives CASSLQDSNQPQHL.

The rearrangement uses TRBV20-1 and TRBJ2-1, with 7 bases aligning to TRBD2. V lost 3 bases and J lost 5; bases outside the gene matches: 13. The CDR3 extends over 16 amino acids. Germline-derived CDR1 and CDR2 are DFQATT and SNEGSKA (reference sequence). This CDR3 reads CSASRGVGGPHNEQFF. The CDR3 bases are TGCAGTGCTAGTCGTGGGGTGGGAGGGCCCCACAATGAGCAGTTCTTC.

The chain links TRBV15 to TRBJ2-1; D may be TRBD1 (5 bases). Germline V gene data show CDR1 as LNHNV and CDR2 as YYDKDF (reference sequence). The CDR3 consists of 15 residues. V was shortened by 2 bases and J by 5 bases, with 13 bases between the two germline ends. The CDR3 region is CATSRTGNKDNEQFF. In DNA form, the CDR3 reads TGTGCCACCAGCAGAACAGGTAACAAGGACAATGAGCAGTTCTTC.

As concerns this clonotype: At one boundary the junction diverges from the germline segment, which might be a read error. V usage is TRBV11-2 and J usage is TRBJ1-1, with 10 bases aligning to TRBD1. The length of the CDR3 is 17 residues. From germline, CDR1 is SGHAT and CDR2 FQNNGV. DNA for the CDR3: TGTGCCAGCAGCTTGGTTAGACAGGGGGCCAGACGCACTGGAGCTTTCTTT. Translation gives CASSLVRQGARRTGAFF. Complete variable domain (other parts from reference TRBV11-2 and TRBJ1-1): EAGVAQSPRYKIIEKRQSVAFWCNPISGHATLYWYQQILGQGPKLLIQFQNNGVVDDSQLPKDRFSAERLKGVDSTLKIQPAKLEDSAVYLCASSLVRQGARRTGAFFGQGTRLTVV.

The sample holds a few counts of this clonotype. The chain couples TRBV20-1 to TRBJ2-1, with 10 bases matching TRBD1. Germline CDR1 is DFQATT and CDR2 is SNEGSKA (reference sequence). This CDR3 is built from 14 residues. With V trimmed by 6 bases and J by 7 bases, 9 bases remained unmatched. For the CDR3, the DNA is TGCAGTGCCGCACCGGGACAGGGGAGGAATGAGCAGTTCTTC. It translates to CSAAPGQGRNEQFF.